This T cell receptor (beta chain) comes out of a study of regulatory T cells in long-lasting Graves disease. Through Arm-PCR of CDR3 regions and iRepertoire HTBI primers, TCR beta libraries were built. TCRdb re-called the multiplex PCR reads through MiXCR, storing one row per CDR3 protein. The table lists approximately 480,000 distinct CDR3 sequences, 15% to 20% of them singletons. Per germline, CDR1 GTSNPN and CDR2 SVGIG (reference sequence). This CDR3 comprises 14 residues. V gave up 4 bases and J gave up 6 bases; unmatched junction bases: 4. In its sample, this clonotype was seen many times. Time point here: newly diagnosed GD, antithyroid drugs for less than 3 months. Scientists built the TCR library using RNA that was extracted from PBMCs. The sample was also linked to a second study, of T cells in Graves' hyperthyroidism and ophthalmopathy.

The sample in question was peripheral blood mononuclear cells (PBMCs), obtained at new diagnosis, from a patient treated with antithyroid drugs. The sequence came from a middle-aged man with Graves disease. The chain combines TRBV30 with TRBJ2-1; 12 bases map to TRBD2. DNA of the CDR3: TGTGCCTGGAAGACTAGCGGGAGTTTCAATGAGCAGTTCTTC. This translates into CAWKTSGSFNEQFF.